This TCR beta chain was obtained from a study of control samples from healthy donors and cancer patients. The protocol was immunoSEQ multiplex PCR, while the TCRdb copy is restricted to in-frame clones and leaves out a portion. The sample records about 120,000 clones, about 87% being singletons. The germline V gene has CDR1 MNHNY and CDR2 SVGAGI (reference sequence). CDR3 length: 16 residues. Trimming removed 5 bases at V and 1 base at J, with 17 bases between. The rearrangement uses TRBV6-6 and TRBJ1-2; no clear D. Material for sequencing was blood. This receptor was identified in a man between 25 and 39 years old in good health. The CDR3 loop reads CASSHRGPLLNYGYTF. For the CDR3, the DNA is TGTGCCAGCAGTCATAGAGGACCTTTACTTAACTATGGCTACACCTTC.